A single sample gave rise to the 20 T cell receptor beta chains below, sequenced in a study of human T cells and chemical hapten exposure. Using its own MiXCR run on the RACE reads, TCRdb lists one record per CDR3 protein. Among 140,000 or so distinct CDR3 sequences, approximately 12% were seen once, and the ten largest hold under 1.5%. Time point given: patch test 2, 6 weeks after DPC sensitization. As to treatment: therapeutic diphenylcyclopropenone sensitization with weekly scalp DPC. The material was whole blood, obtained in connection with sensitization to the hapten diphenylcyclopropenone (DPC). These receptors came from a woman aged 45-65 years with alopecia areata. Some clones in this sample may be carry-over from other donors' samples.

This clonotype was found a few times. The V and J genes are TRBV7-3 and TRBJ2-1; 8 nucleotides match TRBD2. Looked up from germline, CDR1 is SGHTA and CDR2 is FQGTGA. The V gene end was trimmed by 1 base and the J gene end by 5 bases; junction bases not matched to a gene: 10. CDR3 length equals 17 residues. CDR3 nucleotide sequence: TGTGCCAGCAGCTTAAGGTCCAGCGGGAGCCTCCACAATGAGCAGTTCTTC. Translation: CASSLRSSGSLHNEQFF.

This chain joins TRBV28 and TRBJ1-5, with D possibly TRBD1 on 6 matching bases. The V end lost 10 bases, the J end lost 7 bases, and 17 bases lay between the germline ends. The CDR3 extends over 13 amino acids. Germline CDR1 reads MDHEN; CDR2 reads SYDVKM. The CDR3 DNA reads TGTGCCACCTACAGGGTGGGAGGGCAGCCCCAGCATTTT. It yields the protein CATYRVGGQPQHF.

As regards this clonotype: A junction boundary mismatches the germline segment, possibly from a read error. V gene TRBV6-2 or TRBV6-3 combines with J gene TRBJ2-7; TRBD1 matches 10 bases. This CDR3 contains 15 residues. Germline V gene lookup returns CDR1 MNHEY and CDR2 SVGEGT. The CDR3 DNA reads as TGTGCCGGCAGTTGGTCGGGACAGGGGACCTACGAGCAGTACTTC. Translating it yields CAGSWSGQGTYEQYF.

For the CDR3, the DNA is TGTGCCAGCAGAGGGCTGGAGAGCCCCTACGAGCAGTACTTC. As protein: CASRGLESPYEQYF. The chain has TRBV14 and TRBJ2-7; no reliable D call. Trimming cost V 6 bases and J 2 bases, with 14 bases left between them. Germline lookup yields CDR1 SGHDN and CDR2 FVKESK. The CDR3 is made up of 14 amino acids.

This clonotype was detected only once. The V gene is TRBV6-6, the J gene TRBJ1-5, with 12 nucleotides matching TRBD1. The V and J ends lost 6 bases and 6 bases, in that order; junction bases with no gene match: 6. The CDR3 is made up of 15 amino acids. Germline-derived CDR1 and CDR2 are MNHNY and SVGAGI (reference sequence). The CDR3 loop is CASSPGTGGVQPQHF. CDR3 sequence (DNA): TGTGCCAGCAGCCCCGGGACAGGGGGCGTTCAGCCCCAGCATTTT.

This sequence joins TRBV24-1 and TRBJ2-6; D is undetermined. V gave up 5 bases and J gave up 0 bases, with 16 bases separating them. CDR3 size: 18 residues. In germline, CDR1 is KGHDR, CDR2 SFDVKD. The CDR3 DNA follows: TGTGCCACCAGTGGGAGACGGACGGGCAGCTCTGGGGCCAACGTCCTGACTTTC. Residues: CATSGRRTGSSGANVLTF.

In its sample, this clonotype was seen a few times. J is TRBJ1-2 and V is TRBV4-2; D is possibly TRBD1 (6 bases). The CDR3 contains 13 residues. Trimming left V 3 bases short and J 6 bases short, with 11 bases between. CDR1 is LGHNA, CDR2 YNFKEQ, per germline. The CDR3, as DNA: TGTGCCAGCAGCCAGAGAGGGGGGAATGGCTACACCTTC. This sequence encodes CASSQRGGNGYTF.

This clonotype was seen more than once but under ten times. The rearrangement joins TRBV20-1 to TRBJ2-7, with D perhaps TRBD1 or TRBD2 (5 bases each). The CDR3 spans 16 residues. Germline V gene lookup returns CDR1 DFQATT and CDR2 SNEGSKA (reference sequence). Trimming took off 3 bases at V and 0 bases at J, with 18 bases between the two ends. The CDR3 region is CSASGTFRTSSYEQYF. CDR3 sequence (DNA): TGCAGTGCTAGCGGGACCTTCCGAACGAGCTCCTACGAGCAGTACTTC.

This clonotype appeared many times. The rearrangement links TRBV11-2 to TRBJ2-6; no reliable D call. The CDR3 has 15 amino acids. The V gene's germline CDR1 is SGHAT and CDR2 FQNNGV. Trimming took off 1 base at V and 0 bases at J, with 4 bases between the two ends. CDR3 nucleotide sequence: TGTGCCAGCAGCTTAGTCAACTCTGGGGCCAACGTCCTGACTTTC. Translated, it gives CASSLVNSGANVLTF.

The rearrangement joins TRBV19 to TRBJ2-7; TRBD2 agrees at 7 bases. This CDR3 region has 14 residues. J was trimmed by 3 bases and V by 5 bases; bases with no gene match: 7. Germline CDR1 reads LNHDA; CDR2 reads SQIVND (reference sequence). CDR3 coding DNA: TGTGCCAGTAGTGTCGCCGGGACTAACTACGAGCAGTACTTC. It codes for CASSVAGTNYEQYF.

The table lists this clonotype with a few counts. The V and J genes are TRBV9 and TRBJ2-2; no reliable D call. CDR1 SGDLS and CDR2 YYNGEE come from the germline V gene. This CDR3 has 15 residues. With 6 bases removed from V and 4 bases from J, the gap between germline ends came to 16 bases. DNA for the CDR3: TGTGCCAGCACCCCCCAGTCGGCGTTCACCGGGGAGCTGTTTTTT. This sequence encodes CASTPQSAFTGELFF.

This clonotype showed up many times. This chain joins TRBV25-1 and TRBJ2-5, with D possibly being TRBD1 or TRBD2 (5 bases each). CDR3 size: 14 residues. Trimming removed 6 bases from V and 7 bases from J, with 18 bases in between. Per germline, CDR1 MGHDK and CDR2 SYGVNS. The CDR3 coding sequence is TGTGCCAGCAGCGGGGACGGCCCTCTGGGGACCCAGTACTTC. This sequence encodes CASSGDGPLGTQYF. The whole variable domain, remainder taken from reference TRBV25-1 and TRBJ2-5, is EADIYQTPRYLVIGTGKKITLECSQTMGHDKMYWYQQDPGMELHLIHYSYGVNSTEKGDLSSESTVSRIRTEHFPLTLESARPSHTSQYLCASSGDGPLGTQYFGPGTRLLVL.

This sequence joins TRBV5-4 and TRBJ2-3; a weak D match, TRBD1 (5 bases). V was shortened by 7 bases and J by 0 bases, with 18 bases between the two germline ends. Per the germline V gene, CDR1 is SGHNT and CDR2 is YYREEE (reference sequence). This CDR3 contains 16 residues. The CDR3 DNA sequence: TGTGCCAGCGGCCTAGGGGCATCAACTAGCACAGATACGCAGTATTTT. Translation gives CASGLGASTSTDTQYF.

This clonotype occurred once. The J gene is TRBJ2-2, the V gene TRBV10-3; TRBD2 matches at 8 bases. In germline, CDR1 is ENHRY, CDR2 SYGVKD. The CDR3 runs 15 residues. Trimming took 6 bases from V and 10 from J; bases not matched to a gene: 13. The CDR3 is CAIRHEAGAPEELFF. The CDR3 DNA reads as TGTGCCATCAGACATGAAGCGGGAGCGCCCGAGGAGCTGTTTTTT.

This clonotype was seen many times. The J gene is TRBJ2-3, the V gene TRBV28; 11 positions match TRBD2. Germline V gene sequence: CDR1 MDHEN, CDR2 SYDVKM. The V gene end was trimmed by 6 bases and the J gene end by 4 bases; junction bases not matched to a gene: 6. The CDR3 has 15 residues. The CDR3 here is CASRLGTSGADTQYF. DNA of the CDR3: TGTGCCAGCAGACTAGGGACTAGCGGAGCAGATACGCAGTATTTT.

A remark on this clonotype: The germline gene is not matched at one end of the junction; a read error may be the cause. The CDR3 spells CASSLRGLAGPNNEQFF. CDR3 nucleotide sequence: TGTGCTAGCAGCTTAAGGGGATTAGCGGGGCCGAACAATGAGCAGTTCTTC. The chain employs TRBV7-7 and TRBJ2-1, with 8 bases fitting TRBD2. CDR1 SSHAT and CDR2 FNYEAQ come from the germline V gene (reference sequence). The CDR3 spans 17 residues.

The chain uses TRBV27 and TRBJ2-4, with TRBD1 matching 9 bases. From germline, CDR1 is MNHEY and CDR2 SMNVEV (reference sequence). CDR3 length: 15 residues. V shed 6 bases and J 15 bases; nucleotides not matched to a gene: 18. As DNA, the CDR3 is TGTGCCAGCAGAACATCCGGGACAGGGTTACCCATTTGGTACTTC. Amino acid sequence: CASRTSGTGLPIWYF.

The chain employs TRBV30 and TRBJ1-2, with 9 positions matching TRBD1. J was trimmed by 3 bases and V by 2 bases; bases with no gene match: 4. The CDR3 contains 14 residues. Germline V CDR1 and CDR2: GTSNPN, SVGIG (reference sequence). CDR3 coding DNA: TGTGCCTGGAGTATGGACAGGGGCGACTATGGCTACACCTTC. Protein sequence: CAWSMDRGDYGYTF.

The chain recombines TRBV11-2 with TRBJ1-2; 7 bases are shared with TRBD1. The CDR3 totals 15 residues. The germline V gene has CDR1 SGHAT and CDR2 FQNNGV. V gave up 5 bases and J gave up 2 bases; unmatched junction bases: 8. The CDR3 is CASSPSVGQNYGYTF. In DNA, the CDR3 is TGTGCCAGCAGCCCATCAGTGGGACAGAACTATGGCTACACCTTC.

This chain uses TRBV12-3 or TRBV12-4 with TRBJ1-4, with 10 bases matching TRBD1. CDR3 length equals 14 residues. With V trimmed by 6 bases and J by 8 bases, 6 bases remained unmatched. The CDR3 sequence: CASSRDRGGEKLFF. The DNA for the CDR3 is TGTGCCAGCAGCCGGGACAGGGGAGGCGAAAAACTGTTTTTT.